The T cell receptor beta chain under discussion was sequenced for a study of T cell changes during pregnancy in multiple sclerosis. This table comes from immunoSEQ multiplex PCR, and its TCRdb copy is limited to in-frame clones, with some not included. The sample includes roughly 42,000 clones, around 90% seen only once; the top ten take around 1.2%. This CDR3 is 21 amino acids long. J gave up 4 bases and V 2 bases, and 19 bases lay outside the gene matches. Germline values: CDR1 LNHNV, CDR2 YYDKDF (reference sequence). The clonotype was recovered from a female donor with multiple sclerosis, enrolled in a pregnancy study. Specimen: CD4+ T cells from peripheral blood mononuclear cells, collected in the second trimester of pregnancy. This chain connects TRBV15 to TRBJ2-7, with TRBD2 matching over 14 bases. CDR3 in amino acids: CATSRHLPRLAGGPGTYEQYF. For the CDR3, the DNA is TGTGCCACCAGCAGACACCTTCCCCGACTAGCGGGAGGGCCAGGGACATACGAGCAGTACTTC.